This TCR beta chain was identified during a study of blood T cell repertoires in COVID-19. Whole-study context: PBMCs, B-cell-depleted T cells, or T cells provided the cDNA or gDNA that made up the material.

With 3 bases removed from V and 2 bases from J, the gap between germline ends came to 14 bases. The germline gives CDR1 SNHLY, CDR2 FYNNEI. This CDR3 is 15 amino acids long. Authors' processing steps: Amplification of reference gene primers was used by the study to estimate nucleated cell counts. Measured with immunoSEQ multiplex PCR; TCRdb has only the in-frame clones, and not every one. The V and J calls and clone size are taken from that table; D and trimming were inferred from the DNA. The table lists under 200,000 clones, about nine tenths of them singletons. Seattle's enrolled individuals joined amid active infection and were then monitored longitudinally.

J is TRBJ2-7 and V is TRBV2, with D possibly TRBD1 on 6 matching bases. The sequencing input was peripheral blood. The sequence came from a man aged 18 to 30 with COVID-19, enrolled during active disease. The CDR3 loop reads CASSDFPDSPYEQYF. CDR3 DNA sequence: TGTGCCAGCAGTGACTTTCCGGACAGCCCCTACGAGCAGTACTTC.